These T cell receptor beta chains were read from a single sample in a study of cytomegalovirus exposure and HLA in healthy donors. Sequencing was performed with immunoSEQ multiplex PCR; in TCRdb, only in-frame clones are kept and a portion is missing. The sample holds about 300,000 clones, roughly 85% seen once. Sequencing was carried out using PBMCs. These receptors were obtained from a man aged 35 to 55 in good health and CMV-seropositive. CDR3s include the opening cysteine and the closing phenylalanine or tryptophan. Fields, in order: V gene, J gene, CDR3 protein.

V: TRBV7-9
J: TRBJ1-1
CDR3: CASSPTGTDNTEAFF

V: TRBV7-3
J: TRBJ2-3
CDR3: CASSPGLAGGGETDTQYF

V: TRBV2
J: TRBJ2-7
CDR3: CASSIAGPPYEQYF

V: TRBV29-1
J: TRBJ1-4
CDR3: CSVESGETNEKLFF

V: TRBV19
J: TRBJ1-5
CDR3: CASSIVKQGAQPQHF

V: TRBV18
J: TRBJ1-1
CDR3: CASSPPGGGGTEAFF

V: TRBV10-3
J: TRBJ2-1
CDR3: CAISESAGTSGLGNEQFF

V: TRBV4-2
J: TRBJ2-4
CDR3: CASSQGTGTLAKNIQYF

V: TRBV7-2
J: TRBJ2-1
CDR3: CASSLRGAGGPNEQFF

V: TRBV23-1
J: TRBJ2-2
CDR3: CASSPAGGNANTGELFF

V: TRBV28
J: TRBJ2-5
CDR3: CASRTGSETQYF

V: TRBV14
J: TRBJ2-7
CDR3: CASSQGREVGDEQYF

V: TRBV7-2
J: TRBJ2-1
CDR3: CASSLAGQGEQFF

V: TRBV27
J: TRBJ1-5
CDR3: CASSPRTETYRYSNQPQHF

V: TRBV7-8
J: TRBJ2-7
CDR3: CASTWTRTRRSYEQYF

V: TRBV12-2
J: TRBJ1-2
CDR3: CASRLRGTGGGYTF

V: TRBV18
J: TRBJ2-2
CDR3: CASSKTAGGSNTGELFF

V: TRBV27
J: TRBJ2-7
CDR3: CASGGASSLVQYF

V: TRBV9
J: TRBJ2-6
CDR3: CASTAGPSGANVLTF

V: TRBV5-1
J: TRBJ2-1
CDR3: CASSEPSGVHNEQFF

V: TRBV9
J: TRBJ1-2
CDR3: CASSRVGGGTSQKGDYGYTF

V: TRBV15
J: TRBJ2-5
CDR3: CATSRDSQGWSRETQYF

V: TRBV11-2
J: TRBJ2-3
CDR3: CASSSTSTDTQYF

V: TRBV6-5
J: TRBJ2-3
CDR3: CASSYRGLFTDTQYF

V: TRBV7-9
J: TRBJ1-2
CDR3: CASSRTGPTGGYTF

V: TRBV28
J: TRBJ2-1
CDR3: CASTASDGRYNEQFF

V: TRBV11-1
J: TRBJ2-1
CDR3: CASSPRQGASHNEQFF

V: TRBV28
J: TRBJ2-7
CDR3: CASSYTGTGYYEQYF

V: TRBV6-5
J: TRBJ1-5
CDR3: CASRRTGASNQPQHF

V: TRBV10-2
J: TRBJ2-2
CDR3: CAADAISGEAPTGELFF

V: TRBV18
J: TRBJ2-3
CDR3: CASSTTSGTTDTQYF

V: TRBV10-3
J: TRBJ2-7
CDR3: CAISGAESYEQYF

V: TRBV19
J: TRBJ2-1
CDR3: CASSIQINPEQFF

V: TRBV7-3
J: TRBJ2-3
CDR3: CASSLLERGGSTDTQYF

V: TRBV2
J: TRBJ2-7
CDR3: CASSVASGISYEQYF

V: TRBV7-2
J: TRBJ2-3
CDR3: CASSSGTSGRSLDTQYF

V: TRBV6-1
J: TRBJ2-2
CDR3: CASRGLAVNTGELFF

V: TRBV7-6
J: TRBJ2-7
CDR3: CASSPPTAYEQYF

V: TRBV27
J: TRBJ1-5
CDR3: CASSLSGTGQPQHF

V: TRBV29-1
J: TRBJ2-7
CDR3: CSVESRAYEQYF

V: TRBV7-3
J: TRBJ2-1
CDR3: CASSSQGNNEQFF

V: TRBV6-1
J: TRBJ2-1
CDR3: CASSEAGDNEQFF

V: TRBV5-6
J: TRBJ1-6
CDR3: CASSLSPLAGGNSPLHF

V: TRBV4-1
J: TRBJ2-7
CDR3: CASSQGASGSGEQYF

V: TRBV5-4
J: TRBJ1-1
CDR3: CASSLDTSRGTEAFF

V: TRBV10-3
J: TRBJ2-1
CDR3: CAIRLKGTGAFFYNEQFF

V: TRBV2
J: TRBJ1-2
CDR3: CASSGGQGVYTF

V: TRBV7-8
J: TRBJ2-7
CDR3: CASSPRLAGGPEQYF

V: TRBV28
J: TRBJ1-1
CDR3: CASSLWAKNTEAFF

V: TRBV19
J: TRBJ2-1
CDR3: CASSITSGYNEQFF